One and the same sample provided the 4 T cell receptor beta chains below, sequenced in a study of blood T cell repertoires in COVID-19. Sequencing used immunoSEQ multiplex PCR; TCRdb keeps in-frame clones, though not all of them. The sample lists about 150,000 clones, 75% to 90% occurring once. Sequenced sample: peripheral blood. Receptor source: a woman aged 65 to 85 with acute or convalescent COVID-19.

The rearrangement uses TRBV6-5 and TRBJ1-1; D remains ambiguous. With 4 bases removed from V and 4 bases from J, the gap between germline ends came to 16 bases. The germline V gene has CDR1 MNHEY and CDR2 SVGAGI. The CDR3 is 15 residues long. CDR3 bases: TGTGCCAGCAGTTCCCCCAGTGGAGGAAGCACTGAAGCTTTCTTT. This translates into CASSSPSGGSTEAFF.

The chain links TRBV19 to TRBJ2-7; tentatively, D is TRBD1 (5 bases). The germline V gene has CDR1 LNHDA and CDR2 SQIVND (reference sequence). Trimming left V 3 bases short and J 4 bases short, with 10 bases between. The CDR3 loop spans 13 amino acids. The CDR3 nucleotides are TGTGCCAGTAGTATCCTGGCAGGGTACGAGCAGTACTTC. Encoded protein: CASSILAGYEQYF. Full variable domain (remainder filled in from reference TRBV19 and TRBJ2-7): DGGITQSPKYLFRKEGQNVTLSCEQNLNHDAMYWYRQDPGQGLRLIYYSQIVNDFQKGDIAEGYSVSREKKESFPLTVTSAQKNPTAFYLCASSILAGYEQYFGPGTRLTVT.

This clone was counted only a few times. V is TRBV7-9 and J is TRBJ2-1; D possibly corresponds to TRBD1 (6 bases). CDR1 SEHNR and CDR2 FQNEAQ come from the germline V gene (reference sequence). The CDR3 extends over 12 amino acids. The germline V and J ends were trimmed by 5 bases and 9 bases, with 11 bases remaining between them. The CDR3 sequence is CASSDQGFEQFF. The CDR3 DNA is TGTGCCAGCAGCGACCAGGGGTTTGAGCAGTTCTTC.

V is TRBV9 and J is TRBJ1-2; 8 positions agree with TRBD1. This CDR3 is built from 15 residues. With 3 bases clipped from V and 0 bases from J, the junction kept 4 bases outside the gene matches. Germline V gene sequence: CDR1 SGDLS, CDR2 YYNGEE. CDR3 sequence (DNA): TGTGCCAGCAGCGGTTGGGACAGGTCTAACTATGGCTACACCTTC. Amino acids: CASSGWDRSNYGYTF.